This T cell receptor beta chain was identified in a study of blood T cell repertoires in COVID-19. About the research overall: The study drew acute and convalescent COVID-19 samples from the United States, Italy and Spain. PBMCs, B-cell-depleted T cells, or T cells were the source of the cDNA or gDNA that made up the material.

Before being deemed recovered, Cohort 3 donors had two negative PCRs, clearance, or symptom resolution. V gave up 0 bases and J gave up 8 bases, with 14 bases separating them. Germline V lookup: CDR1 SGDLS, CDR2 YYNGEE. The CDR3 extends over 14 amino acids. Assay used: immunoSEQ multiplex PCR; TCRdb lists only in-frame clones, some missing. Altogether 110,000 to 150,000 clones are present, 70% to 85% being singletons, with the ten largest covering approximately 9.2%. V usage is TRBV9 and J usage is TRBJ1-2; D remains unclear. This clonotype originated in a man aged 45-65 years who had recovered from COVID-19. Sequenced: PBMCs or T cells enriched from blood (not recorded which). CDR3 amino acids: CASSVGKRGEGYTF. In DNA, the CDR3 is TGTGCCAGCAGCGTAGGGAAGCGAGGAGAAGGCTACACCTTC.